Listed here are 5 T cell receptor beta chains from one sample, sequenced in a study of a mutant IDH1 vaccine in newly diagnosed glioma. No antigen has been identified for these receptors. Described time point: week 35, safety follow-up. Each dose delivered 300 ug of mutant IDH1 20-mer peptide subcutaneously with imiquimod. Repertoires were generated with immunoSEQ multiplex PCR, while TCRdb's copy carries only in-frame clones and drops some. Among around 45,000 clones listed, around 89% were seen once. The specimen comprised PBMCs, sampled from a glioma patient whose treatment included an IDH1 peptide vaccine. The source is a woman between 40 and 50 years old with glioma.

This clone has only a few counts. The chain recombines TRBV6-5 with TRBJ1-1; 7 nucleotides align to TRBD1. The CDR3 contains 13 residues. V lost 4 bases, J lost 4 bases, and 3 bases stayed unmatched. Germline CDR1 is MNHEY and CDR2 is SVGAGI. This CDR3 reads CASSSDRVTEAFF. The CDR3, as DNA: TGTGCCAGCAGTTCCGACAGGGTCACTGAAGCTTTCTTT.

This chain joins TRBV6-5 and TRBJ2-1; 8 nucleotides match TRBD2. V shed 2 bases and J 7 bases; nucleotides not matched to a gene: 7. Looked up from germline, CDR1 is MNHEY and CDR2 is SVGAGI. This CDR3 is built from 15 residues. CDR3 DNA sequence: TGTGCCAGCAGTTACGAGGGACTAGTCAGGAATGAGCAGTTCTTC. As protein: CASSYEGLVRNEQFF.

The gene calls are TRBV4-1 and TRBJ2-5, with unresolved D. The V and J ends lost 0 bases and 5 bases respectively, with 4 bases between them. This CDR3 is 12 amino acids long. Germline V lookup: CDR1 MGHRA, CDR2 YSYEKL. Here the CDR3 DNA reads TGCGCCAGCAGCCAAGATATGGAGACCCAGTACTTC. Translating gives CASSQDMETQYF.

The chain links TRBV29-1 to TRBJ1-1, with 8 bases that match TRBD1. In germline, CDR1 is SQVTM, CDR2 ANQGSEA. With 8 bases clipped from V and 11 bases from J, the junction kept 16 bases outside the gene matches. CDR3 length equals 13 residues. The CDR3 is CSYQRQGASKAFF. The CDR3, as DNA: TGCAGCTACCAAAGGCAGGGGGCAAGTAAGGCTTTCTTT.

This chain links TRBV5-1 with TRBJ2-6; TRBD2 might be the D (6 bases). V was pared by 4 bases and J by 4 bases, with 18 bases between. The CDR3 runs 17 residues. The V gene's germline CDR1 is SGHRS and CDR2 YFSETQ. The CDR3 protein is CASSPEGGRSGANVLTF. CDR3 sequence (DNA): TGCGCCAGCAGCCCGGAGGGTGGGAGGTCCGGGGCCAACGTCCTGACTTTC. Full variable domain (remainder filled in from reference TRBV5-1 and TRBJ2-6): KAGVTQTPRYLIKTRGQQVTLSCSPISGHRSVSWYQQTPGQGLQFLFEYFSETQRNKGNFPGRFSGRQFSNSRSEMNVSTLELGDSALYLCASSPEGGRSGANVLTFGAGSRLTVL.